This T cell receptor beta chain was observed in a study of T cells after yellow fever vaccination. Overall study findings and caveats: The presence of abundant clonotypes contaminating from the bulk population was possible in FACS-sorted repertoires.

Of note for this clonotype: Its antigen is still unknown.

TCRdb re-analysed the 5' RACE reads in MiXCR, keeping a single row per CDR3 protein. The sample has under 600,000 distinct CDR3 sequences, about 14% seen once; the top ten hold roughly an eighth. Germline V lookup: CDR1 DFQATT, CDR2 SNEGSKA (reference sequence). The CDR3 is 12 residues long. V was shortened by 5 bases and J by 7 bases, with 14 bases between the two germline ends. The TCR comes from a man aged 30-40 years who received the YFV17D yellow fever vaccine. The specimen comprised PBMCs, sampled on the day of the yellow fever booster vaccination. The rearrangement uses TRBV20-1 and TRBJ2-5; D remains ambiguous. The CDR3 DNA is TGCAGTGCTGCCCAACCCGCCCGGACCCAGTACTTC. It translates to CSAAQPARTQYF.